This T cell receptor beta chain was obtained from a study of cytotoxic CD8 clonotypes in ibrutinib-treated CLL. General observations from the study: Clonality was elevated at ibrutinib response and had returned toward baseline at progression. At baseline, clonality was higher than in age-matched healthy donors and correlated with CD8+ counts.

Note on this clone: The antigen is undetermined.

TCRdb keeps only in-frame clones here, not all; method: immunoSEQ multiplex PCR. The sample gives around 140,000 clones, approximately 80% of which show up once; less than 9% is in the top ten. This CDR3 comprises 12 residues. The sample here was PBMCs, taken after 36 months of ibrutinib treatment. This chain connects TRBV21-1 to TRBJ1-1. TRBV21-1 is marked as a pseudogene. This TCR came from a human donor with chronic lymphocytic leukemia. CDR3 in amino acids: CASSNRGLGAFF. CDR3 in DNA: TGTGCCAGCAGCAACCGAGGACTTGGAGCTTTCTTT.